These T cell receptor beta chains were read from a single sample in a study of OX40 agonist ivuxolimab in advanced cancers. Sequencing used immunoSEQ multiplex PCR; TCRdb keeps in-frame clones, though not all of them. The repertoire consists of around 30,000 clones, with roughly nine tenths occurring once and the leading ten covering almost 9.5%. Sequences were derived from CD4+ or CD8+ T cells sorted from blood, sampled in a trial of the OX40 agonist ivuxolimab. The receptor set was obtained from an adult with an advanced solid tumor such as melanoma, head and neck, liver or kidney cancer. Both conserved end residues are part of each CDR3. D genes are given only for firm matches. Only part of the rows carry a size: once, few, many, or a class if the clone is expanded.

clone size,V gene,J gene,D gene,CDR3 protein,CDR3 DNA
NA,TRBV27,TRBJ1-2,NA,CASSLSRGSNGYTF,TGTGCCAGCAGTTTATCGAGAGGGTCCAATGGCTACACCTTC
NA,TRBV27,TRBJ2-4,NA,CASSLRIQAAKNIQYF,TGTGCCAGCAGTTTACGGATACAGGCCGCCAAAAACATTCAGTACTTC
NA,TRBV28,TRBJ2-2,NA,CASSFRVGTGELFF,TGTGCCAGCAGTTTTCGGGTGGGGACCGGGGAGCTGTTTTTT
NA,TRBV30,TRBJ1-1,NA,CAWSSGDLGATEAFF,TGTGCCTGGAGTTCCGGAGATCTGGGGGCCACTGAAGCTTTCTTT
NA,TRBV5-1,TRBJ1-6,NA,CASSLAQSVGAHNSPLHF,TGCGCCAGCAGCTTGGCCCAAAGTGTAGGGGCTCATAATTCACCCCTCCACTTT
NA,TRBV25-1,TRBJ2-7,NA,CASKPGIVDEQYF,TGTGCCAGCAAGCCAGGGATAGTCGACGAGCAGTACTTC
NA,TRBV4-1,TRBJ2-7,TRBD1,CASSQVGTVYEQYF,TGCGCCAGCAGCCAAGTCGGGACAGTCTACGAGCAGTACTTC
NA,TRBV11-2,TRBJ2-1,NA,CASSLDRNEQFF,TGTGCCAGCAGCTTAGATCGAAATGAGCAGTTCTTC
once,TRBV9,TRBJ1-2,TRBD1,CASSVEGGPYAYGYTF,TGTGCCAGCAGCGTAGAAGGGGGCCCGTACGCCTATGGCTACACCTTC
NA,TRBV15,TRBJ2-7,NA,CATGAPDSYEQYF,TGTGCCACCGGAGCTCCGGATTCCTACGAGCAGTACTTC
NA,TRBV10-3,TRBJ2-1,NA,CAISEVEMSKFF,TGTGCCATCAGTGAGGTTGAGATGAGCAAGTTCTTC
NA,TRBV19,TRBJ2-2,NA,CASTQGLWVTGELFF,TGTGCCAGTACCCAGGGTTTATGGGTCACCGGGGAGCTGTTTTTT
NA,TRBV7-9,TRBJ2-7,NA,CAITSVSYEQYF,TGTGCCATAACGAGTGTCTCCTACGAGCAGTACTTC
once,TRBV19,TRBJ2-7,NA,CASTLGYEQYF,TGTGCCAGTACTTTGGGGTACGAGCAGTACTTC
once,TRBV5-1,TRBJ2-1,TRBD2,CASSLAVSYSGGINEQFF,TGCGCCAGCAGCTTGGCGGTTTCGTACAGCGGGGGGATCAATGAGCAGTTCTTC
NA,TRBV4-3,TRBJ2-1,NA,CASSLTTPERQFF,TGCGCCAGCAGCCTCACGACCCCTGAGAGGCAGTTCTTC
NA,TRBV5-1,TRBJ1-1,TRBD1,CASSSPGGNTEAFF,TGCGCCAGCAGCTCCCCAGGGGGGAACACTGAAGCTTTCTTT